The 21 T cell receptor beta chains below come from one sample, sequenced in a study of monozygotic twins with inflammatory bowel disease. TCRdb reanalyzed the 5' RACE reads, giving one entry per CDR3 protein sequence and no DNA. Reported are a few hundred thousand distinct CDR3 sequences; the ten largest clones contain roughly 5.8%. The specimen was blood. The receptor set was obtained from a human donor with ulcerative colitis or Crohn's disease, or a healthy co-twin of an affected twin (not recorded which).

The chain employs TRBV12-3 or TRBV12-4 and TRBJ2-5. The CDR3 totals 14 residues. CDR3 protein: CASSLRPKQETQYF.

The rearrangement joins TRBV7-9 to TRBJ2-3; absent DNA, TCRdb's TRBD1 call cannot be checked. The CDR3 has 15 amino acids. Looked up from germline, CDR1 is SEHNR and CDR2 is FQNEAQ (reference sequence). The chain's CDR3 is CASSLTLPRTDTQYF.

The chain couples TRBV5-1 to TRBJ2-7. Germline CDR1 reads SGHRS; CDR2 reads YFSETQ. The CDR3 totals 13 residues. This CDR3 reads CASSLDQVGEQYF.

V usage is TRBV7-2 and J usage is TRBJ2-1; as DNA is missing, the TRBD1 call by TCRdb cannot be tested. Germline V gene sequence: CDR1 SGHTA, CDR2 FQGNSA. CDR3 size: 13 residues. The CDR3 protein is CASQRDRAGEQFF.

CDR3 sequence: CASSLFGQTFSYNEQFF. The chain combines TRBV5-1 with TRBJ2-1; the TRBD1 assignment by TCRdb is unverifiable without DNA. This CDR3 contains 17 residues. CDR1 is SGHRS and CDR2 is YFSETQ in the germline V gene.

The CDR3 protein is CASTWGLGTEAFF. V and J are TRBV6-5 and TRBJ1-1; TCRdb indicates TRBD1, and absent DNA this call remains unverified. The CDR3 sequence is 13 residues long. CDR1 is MNHEY, CDR2 SVGAGI, per germline.

This chain connects TRBV7-9 to TRBJ2-5; lacking DNA, the TRBD2 call made by TCRdb goes unchecked. Germline V lookup: CDR1 SEHNR, CDR2 FQNEAQ (reference sequence). This CDR3 spans 17 amino acids. This CDR3 reads CASSLGDLVGGQETQYF. The full variable domain, rest sourced from reference TRBV7-9 and TRBJ2-5, is DTGVSQNPRHKITKRGQNVTFRCDPISEHNRLYWYRQTLGQGPEFLTYFQNEAQLEKSRLLSDRFSAERPKGSFSTLEIQRTEQGDSAMYLCASSLGDLVGGQETQYFGPGTRLLVL.

The chain employs TRBV27 and TRBJ1-4; no DNA is available, so the TRBD1 call from TCRdb remains unchecked. Germline CDR1 and CDR2: MNHEY and SMNVEV (reference sequence). The CDR3 has 18 residues. CDR3 amino acids: CASSPNGQGRRFGEKLFF.

The chain joins TRBV20-1 to TRBJ1-5; TCRdb designates TRBD1, a call that cannot be tested without DNA. The CDR3 runs 19 residues. Germline V gives CDR1 DFQATT, CDR2 SNEGSKA (reference sequence). The CDR3 sequence: CSGGGGDGRRSYSNQPQHF.

CDR3 loop: CASSQDGTGTTYEQYF. The chain couples TRBV3-1 to TRBJ2-7; no DNA is available, so the TRBD1 call from TCRdb remains unchecked. CDR1 is LGHDT and CDR2 is YNNKEL in the germline V gene (reference sequence). The CDR3 contains 16 residues.

The CDR3 here is CASSYVPGLVSGELFF. J is TRBJ2-2 and V is TRBV7-9; with no DNA, the TCRdb D assignment of TRBD2 cannot be verified. CDR3 length equals 16 residues. Germline V gene sequence: CDR1 SEHNR, CDR2 FQNEAQ (reference sequence).

V is TRBV27 and J is TRBJ2-7. This CDR3 spans 15 amino acids. The germline V gene has CDR1 MNHEY and CDR2 SMNVEV (reference sequence). The CDR3 loop reads CASSSTLGAAYEQYF.

J is TRBJ2-7 and V is TRBV12-3 or TRBV12-4; the TCRdb D gene call, TRBD1, has no DNA to confirm it. CDR3 length: 14 residues. The CDR3 spells CASTRTGFSYEQYF.

This chain links TRBV28 with TRBJ2-5. Germline CDR1 MDHEN, CDR2 SYDVKM. This CDR3 has 15 amino acids. The CDR3 here is CASSFVAKDQETQYF.

The CDR3 region is CASSSGFPGQGTSYEQYF. The chain combines TRBV11-2 with TRBJ2-7; no DNA is available, so the TRBD1 call from TCRdb remains unchecked. This CDR3 has 18 residues. CDR1 and CDR2 from the germline V gene are SGHAT and FQNNGV.

V usage is TRBV28 and J usage is TRBJ2-7. There are 12 residues in the CDR3. CDR1 is MDHEN and CDR2 is SYDVKM in the germline V gene. CDR3 amino acids: CASSLEFYEQYF.

The chain recombines TRBV28 with TRBJ2-7; TCRdb gives TRBD1 as the D gene, but with no DNA this cannot be confirmed. Germline CDR1 and CDR2: MDHEN and SYDVKM. This CDR3 comprises 15 residues. CDR3 residues: CASRLGAGRTYEQYF.

The J gene is TRBJ2-7, the V gene TRBV7-2; TCRdb's D gene call, TRBD1, goes unchecked for lack of DNA. CDR3 length: 14 residues. CDR1 is SGHTA and CDR2 is FQGNSA in the germline V gene. CDR3 protein: CASNKGQGIYEQYF.

This chain uses TRBV5-1 with TRBJ2-7; the TRBD1 assignment by TCRdb is unverifiable without DNA. Germline CDR1 reads SGHRS; CDR2 reads YFSETQ. This CDR3 region has 16 residues. CDR3 region: CASSLYTGTGGYEQYF.

V gene TRBV14 combines with J gene TRBJ2-5; TCRdb indicates TRBD1, and absent DNA this call remains unverified. CDR3 length: 18 residues. The germline CDR1 and CDR2 sequences are SGHDN and FVKESK. This chain's CDR3 is CASSQEGTGSRRKETQYF.

The J gene is TRBJ1-4, the V gene TRBV7-8; TCRdb picks TRBD1, but there is no DNA to check that call. Germline V lookup: CDR1 SGHVS, CDR2 FQNEAQ. The CDR3 extends over 16 amino acids. CDR3 amino acids: CDSSFDGGQANEKLFF.